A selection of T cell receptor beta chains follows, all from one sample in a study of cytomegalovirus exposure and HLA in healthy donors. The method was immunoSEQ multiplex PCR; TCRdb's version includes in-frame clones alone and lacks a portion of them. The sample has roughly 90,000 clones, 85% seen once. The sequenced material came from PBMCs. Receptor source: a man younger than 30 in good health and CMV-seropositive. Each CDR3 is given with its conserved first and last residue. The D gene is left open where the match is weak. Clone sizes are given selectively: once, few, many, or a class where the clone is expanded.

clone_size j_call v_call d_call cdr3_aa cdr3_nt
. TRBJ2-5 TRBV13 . CASSLGGGRGETQYF TGTGCCAGCAGCTTAGGCGGGGGGCGGGGAGAGACCCAGTACTTC
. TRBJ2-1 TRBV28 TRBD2 CASSQISGSFYNEQFF TGTGCCAGCAGTCAAATTAGCGGGAGCTTCTACAATGAGCAGTTCTTC
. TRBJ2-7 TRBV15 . CATSSVTGYEQYF TGTGCCACCAGCAGTGTGACAGGCTACGAGCAGTACTTC
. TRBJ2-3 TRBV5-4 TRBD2 CASSPGGSDTQYF TGTGCCAGCAGCCCGGGGGGGTCAGATACGCAGTATTTT
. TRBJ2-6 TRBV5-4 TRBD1 CASSPPRQGHSGANVLTF TGTGCCAGCAGCCCCCCCCGACAGGGGCACTCTGGGGCCAACGTCCTGACTTTC
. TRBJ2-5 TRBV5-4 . CASSKGGAGAETQYF TGTGCCAGCAGCAAAGGGGGGGCTGGGGCAGAGACCCAGTACTTC
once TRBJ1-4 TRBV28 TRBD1 CASSLVRDRNEKLFF TGTGCCAGCAGTTTAGTCCGGGACAGAAATGAAAAACTGTTTTTT
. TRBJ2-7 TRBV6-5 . CASSSRFYEQYF TGTGCCAGCAGCTCGAGATTTTACGAGCAGTACTTC
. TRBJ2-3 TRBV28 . CASSPTSNTQYF TGTGCCAGCAGCCCTACGTCAAACACGCAGTATTTT
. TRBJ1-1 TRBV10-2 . CASSGRGGENTEAFF TGCGCCAGCAGTGGGCGGGGAGGTGAAAACACTGAAGCTTTCTTT
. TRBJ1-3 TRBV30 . CAWSVRGLRFSGNTIYF TGTGCCTGGAGTGTAAGGGGGTTAAGATTCTCTGGAAACACCATATATTTT
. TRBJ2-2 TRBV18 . CASSPILAAGELFF TGTGCCAGCTCACCAATCCTAGCCGCCGGGGAGCTGTTTTTT
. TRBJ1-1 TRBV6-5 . CAIRRVGEVNTEAFF TGTGCCATTCGACGGGTAGGGGAGGTGAACACTGAAGCTTTCTTT
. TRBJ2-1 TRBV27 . CASSQQGFDEQFF TGTGCCAGCAGTCAACAGGGATTCGATGAGCAGTTCTTC
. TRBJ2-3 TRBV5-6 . CASSRLGVTDTQYF TGTGCCAGCAGCCGCCTAGGGGTCACAGATACGCAGTATTTT
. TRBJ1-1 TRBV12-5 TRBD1 CASGLGGQGSGTFF TGTGCTAGTGGTTTGGGGGGACAGGGGAGTGGGACTTTCTTT
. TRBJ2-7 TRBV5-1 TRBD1 CASSLGTGAYEQYF TGCGCCAGCAGCTTGGGGACAGGGGCCTACGAGCAGTACTTC
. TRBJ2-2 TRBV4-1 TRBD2 CASSRTSGYSGELFF TGCGCCAGCAGCCGGACTAGCGGATATAGCGGGGAGCTGTTTTTT
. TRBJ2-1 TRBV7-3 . CASSARTGRGFGYNEQFF TGTGCCAGCAGCGCAAGGACAGGGAGGGGATTTGGCTACAATGAGCAGTTCTTC
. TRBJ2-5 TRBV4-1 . CASSQQYQETQYF TGCGCCAGCAGCCAACAGTACCAAGAGACCCAGTACTTC
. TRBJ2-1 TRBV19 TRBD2 CASGFSGRIYNEQFF TGTGCCAGTGGCTTTAGCGGGAGGATTTACAATGAGCAGTTCTTC
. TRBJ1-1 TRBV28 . CASSLWGPGTEAFF TGTGCCAGCAGTTTATGGGGGCCGGGCACTGAAGCTTTCTTT
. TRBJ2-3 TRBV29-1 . CSVGWVGVAKGRGYFYTDTQYF TGCAGCGTTGGTTGGGTTGGCGTCGCAAAGGGAAGGGGTTACTTCTACACAGATACGCAGTATTTT
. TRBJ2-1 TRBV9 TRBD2 CASSVEAGGGYNEQFF TGTGCCAGCAGCGTAGAAGCGGGGGGGGGCTACAATGAGCAGTTCTTC
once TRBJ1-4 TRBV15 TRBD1 CATSRDRVMANEKLFF TGTGCCACCAGCAGGGACAGGGTGATGGCTAATGAAAAACTGTTTTTT
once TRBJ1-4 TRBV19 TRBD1 CASRWRTGSNEKLFF TGTGCCAGTAGATGGAGGACAGGGTCTAATGAAAAACTGTTTTTT
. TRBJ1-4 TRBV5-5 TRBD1 CASSEKVRGHSF TGTGCCAGCAGCGAGAAAGTGAGGGGGCATTCTTTT
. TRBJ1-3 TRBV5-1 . CASSLGASSGNTIYF TGCGCCAGCAGCCTAGGGGCTAGCTCTGGAAACACCATATATTTT
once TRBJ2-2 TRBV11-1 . CASSLGSLDTGELFF TGTGCCAGCAGCCTCGGGAGTTTAGACACCGGGGAGCTGTTTTTT
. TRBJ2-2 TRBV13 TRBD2 CASRIKTSGRANTGELFF TGTGCCAGCAGAATAAAGACTAGCGGGAGGGCGAACACCGGGGAGCTGTTTTTT
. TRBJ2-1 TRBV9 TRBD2 CASSVTPLAGDQYNEQFF TGTGCCAGCAGCGTAACGCCCCTAGCGGGAGATCAATACAATGAGCAGTTCTTC
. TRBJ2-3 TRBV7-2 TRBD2 CASSLARSSGSGLDTQYF TGTGCCAGCAGCTTAGCCCGATCTAGCGGCTCGGGTTTAGATACGCAGTATTTT
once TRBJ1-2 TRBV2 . CASGEGDPVGYTF TGTGCCAGCGGCGAGGGAGATCCCGTAGGCTACACCTTC
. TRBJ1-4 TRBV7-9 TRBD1 CASSFRLRDSNEKLFF TGTGCCAGCAGCTTTAGACTCCGGGACAGTAATGAAAAACTGTTTTTT
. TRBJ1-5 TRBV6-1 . CASRVGVSQPQHF TGTGCCAGCAGAGTGGGAGTGAGTCAGCCCCAGCATTTT
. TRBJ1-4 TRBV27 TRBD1 CASSLSVQGGPIYEKLFF TGTGCCAGCAGTTTATCGGTGCAGGGGGGACCGATATATGAAAAACTGTTTTTT
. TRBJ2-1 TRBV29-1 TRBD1 CSVAGQARADYNEQFF TGCAGCGTTGCAGGACAGGCCCGGGCGGACTACAATGAGCAGTTCTTC
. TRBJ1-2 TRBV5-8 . CASSLVGGVDYGYTF TGTGCCAGCAGCTTGGTAGGAGGGGTAGACTATGGCTACACCTTC
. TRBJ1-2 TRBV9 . CASSHLVAGGNYGYTF TGTGCCAGCAGCCACCTTGTCGCCGGCGGCAACTATGGCTACACCTTC
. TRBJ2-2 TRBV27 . CASSLRRRTGDTGELFF TGTGCCAGCAGTTTGAGGCGGAGAACGGGGGACACCGGGGAGCTGTTTTTT
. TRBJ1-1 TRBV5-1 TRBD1 CASSGGTGTEAFF TGCGCCAGCAGCGGCGGGACAGGGACTGAAGCTTTCTTT
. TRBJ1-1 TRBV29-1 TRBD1 CSVVGTGVDTEAFF TGCAGCGTGGTCGGTACAGGGGTGGACACTGAAGCTTTCTTT
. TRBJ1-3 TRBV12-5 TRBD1 CASGFHSGTGNAVDTIYF TGTGCTAGTGGTTTTCACTCCGGGACAGGGAACGCCGTAGACACCATATATTTT
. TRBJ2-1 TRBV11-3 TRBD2 CASSGGTSGSVYNEQFF TGTGCCAGCAGCGGGGGGACTAGCGGGAGCGTCTACAATGAGCAGTTCTTC
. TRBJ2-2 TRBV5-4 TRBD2 CASSLGGRSGELFF TGTGCCAGCAGCTTAGGCGGGAGATCCGGGGAGCTGTTTTTT
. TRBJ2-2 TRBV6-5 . CASSYQGRGNTGELFF TGTGCCAGCAGTTACCAGGGGAGGGGGAACACCGGGGAGCTGTTTTTT
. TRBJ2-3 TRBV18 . CASSLRNGDTQYF TGTGCCAGCTCGCTCAGGAATGGAGATACGCAGTATTTT
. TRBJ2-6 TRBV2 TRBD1 CASREDRGSSGANVLTF TGTGCCAGCAGGGAGGACAGGGGAAGCTCTGGGGCCAACGTCCTGACTTTC
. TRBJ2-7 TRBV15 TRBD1 CATSRDRGQGMYEQYF TGTGCCACCAGCAGAGACCGGGGACAGGGGATGTACGAGCAGTACTTC